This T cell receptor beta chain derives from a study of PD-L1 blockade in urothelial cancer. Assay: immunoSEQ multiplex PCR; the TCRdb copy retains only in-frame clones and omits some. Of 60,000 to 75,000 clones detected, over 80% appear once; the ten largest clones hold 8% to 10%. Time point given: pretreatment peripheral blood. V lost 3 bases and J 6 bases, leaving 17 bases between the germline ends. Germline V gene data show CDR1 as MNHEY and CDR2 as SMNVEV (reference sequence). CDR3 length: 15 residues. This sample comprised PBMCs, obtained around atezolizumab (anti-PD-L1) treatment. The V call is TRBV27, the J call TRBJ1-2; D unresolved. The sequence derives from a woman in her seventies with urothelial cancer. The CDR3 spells CASSFVSPEEDGYTF. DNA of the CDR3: TGTGCCAGCAGTTTCGTGTCCCCCGAGGAGGATGGCTACACCTTC.